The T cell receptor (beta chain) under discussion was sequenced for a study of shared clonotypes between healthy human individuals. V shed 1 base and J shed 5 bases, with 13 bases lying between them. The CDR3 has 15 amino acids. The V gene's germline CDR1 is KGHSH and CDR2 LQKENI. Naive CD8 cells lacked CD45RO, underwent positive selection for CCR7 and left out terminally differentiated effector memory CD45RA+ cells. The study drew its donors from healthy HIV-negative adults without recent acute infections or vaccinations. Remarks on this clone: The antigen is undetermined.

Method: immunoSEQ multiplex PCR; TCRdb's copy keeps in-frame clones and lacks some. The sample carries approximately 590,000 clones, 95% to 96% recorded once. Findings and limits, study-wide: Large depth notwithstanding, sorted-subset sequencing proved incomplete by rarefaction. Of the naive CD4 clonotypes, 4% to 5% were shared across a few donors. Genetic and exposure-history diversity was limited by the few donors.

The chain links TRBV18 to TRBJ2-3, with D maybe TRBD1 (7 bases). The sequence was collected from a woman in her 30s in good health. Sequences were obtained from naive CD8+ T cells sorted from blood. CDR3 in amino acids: CASSPLTGEVDTQYF. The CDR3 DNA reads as TGTGCCAGCTCACCACTAACAGGGGAGGTAGATACGCAGTATTTT.